These T cell receptor beta chains were read from a single sample in a study of T cells in Graves' hyperthyroidism and ophthalmopathy. A single record per CDR3 protein comes from TCRdb applying MiXCR to the multiplex PCR reads. Of hundreds of thousands of distinct CDR3 sequences in the sample, around 19% are singletons; the top ten hold around 15%. Sequenced sample: blood. The receptor source for this set is a woman between 50 and 59 years old with Graves' hyperthyroidism that later progressed to Graves' ophthalmopathy. CDR3s include the opening cysteine and the closing phenylalanine or tryptophan. Some rows have no size entry. The others give once, few or many, or a class for an expanded clone.

>few|TRBJ1-2|TRBV6-2/TRBV6-3
CASTGDYSYTF
>.|TRBJ1-6|TRBV3-1
CASSQNQGGSHNSPLHF
>.|TRBJ2-7|TRBV5-1
CASSSGTEVYEQYF
>.|TRBJ2-3|TRBV12-3/TRBV12-4
CASSGLRDTQYF
>.|TRBJ2-1|TRBV19
CASAVQGAYNEQFF
>.|TRBJ1-2|TRBV4-2
CASSQSVSYGYTF
>few|TRBJ2-6|TRBV29-1
CSGKSEANVLTF
>many|TRBJ1-1|TRBV7-9
CASSGADGRVAEAFF
>.|TRBJ2-3|TRBV10-3
CAISTSGGNGDTQYF
>.|TRBJ2-1|TRBV19
CASRLEVSGYNEQFF
>.|TRBJ1-6|TRBV12-3/TRBV12-4
CASSRLQGVGSPLHF
>many|TRBJ1-1|TRBV6-1
CASSYDRGRTEAFF
>.|TRBJ1-6|TRBV25-1
CASSEHTAYNSPLHF
>few|TRBJ2-7|TRBV13
CASSPRGRQGWEQYF
>few|TRBJ1-2|TRBV7-9
CASSLGTGGSDYGYTF
>many|TRBJ1-6|TRBV30
CAWSVTGTGYGSPLHF
>few|TRBJ2-7|TRBV20-1
CSAISGGAYEQYF
>.|TRBJ1-5|TRBV19
CASSIARRGAKGNQPQHF
>few|TRBJ1-2|TRBV12-3/TRBV12-4
CASRRQGSNHGYTF
>few|TRBJ2-3|TRBV27
CASSFSGSPDTQYF
>many|TRBJ2-1|TRBV3-1
CASSQRGRNEQFF
>many|TRBJ2-7|TRBV20-1
CSASFGGTPSYEQYF
>once|TRBJ2-2|TRBV7-9
CASSPSASNTGELFF
>.|TRBJ2-3|TRBV29-1
CSVEDGTGFDTQYF
>few|TRBJ1-2|TRBV24-1
CATSDPTGNYGYTF
>few|TRBJ2-7|TRBV5-5
CASSRSGDEQYF
>.|TRBJ2-2|TRBV19
CASSGQGITGELFF
>many|TRBJ2-1|TRBV2
CASSPGTGVNEQFF
>.|TRBJ1-2|TRBV6-2/TRBV6-3
CASSYEGRGGYTF
>few|TRBJ1-1|TRBV4-1
CASSQDKTGNTEAFF
>.|TRBJ2-5|TRBV5-1
CASKQDPSGTQYF
>.|TRBJ2-1|TRBV7-9
CASSAGGLTGLNEQFF
>few|TRBJ2-7|TRBV15
CATSRDLDRSYEQYF
>.|TRBJ1-2|TRBV6-2/TRBV6-3
CASSRGRLPNYGYTF
>many|TRBJ1-1|TRBV18
CASSPGRNRVPNTEAFF
>few|TRBJ1-1|TRBV19
CASSIGTYTEAFF
>many|TRBJ2-1|TRBV11-2
CASSYPGLNEQFF
>few|TRBJ2-7|TRBV10-3
CAISESTVYEQYF
>.|TRBJ1-2|TRBV19
CAGVAYNYGYTF
>few|TRBJ1-5|TRBV28
CASSSGQPDQPQHF
>many|TRBJ2-3|TRBV3-1
CASSQEYGTDTQYF
>.|TRBJ2-2|TRBV2
CASSEARDYTGELFF
>many|TRBJ1-1|TRBV11-2
CASTLVAGGTEAFF
>many|TRBJ2-1|TRBV6-1
CASSDSGLSSYNEQFF
>few|TRBJ1-2|TRBV10-1
CASNSTGPQGYTF
>.|TRBJ2-6|TRBV20-1
CSARDSAGANVLTF
>many|TRBJ2-3|TRBV11-2
CASSFGGAQGDTQYF
>many|TRBJ1-1|TRBV30
CAWGMGMKTEAFF
>many|TRBJ1-1|TRBV6-6
CASSYSQTGGRDTEAFF
>.|TRBJ2-7|TRBV20-1
CSARGVRTYYDEQYF
>few|TRBJ2-5|TRBV12-3/TRBV12-4
CASSLHEQGAETQYF